This section outlines one T cell receptor beta chain sequence together with its context. Its antigen is still unknown. This sample was included in a study of radiotherapy plus CTLA-4 blockade in lung cancer. Study-level background: Objective responses occurred in around 18% of patients; around 30% had disease control.

Receiving focal radiation plus CTLA-4 blockade with ipilimumab were patients who had chemo-refractory metastatic non-small-cell lung cancer. The CDR3 loop spans 16 amino acids. The ends lost 6 bases at V and 5 bases at J; junction bases unmatched: 10. The germline V gene encodes CDR1 LGHNT and CDR2 FRNRAP. Sequencing was performed with immunoSEQ multiplex PCR; in TCRdb, only in-frame clones are kept and a portion is missing. The data hold approximately 67,000 clones, with about four fifths observed a single time. Notes on the study in general: According to reports, early shifts in blood T cell clones, alongside interferon-beta, forecast response most accurately. There was expansion of tumor-derived TCR clones in blood after radiotherapy plus ipilimumab.

The receptor comes from a human donor with non-small cell lung cancer who had a partial response to radiotherapy plus ipilimumab. Sequenced material: peripheral blood, taken from a patient treated with radiotherapy plus ipilimumab. The rearrangement uses TRBV12-5 and TRBJ2-1, with 10 bases identical to TRBD2. The CDR3: CASGLRTSGSHNEQFF. CDR3 sequence (DNA): TGTGCTAGTGGCCTCAGGACTAGCGGAAGTCACAATGAGCAGTTCTTC.